Listed here are 20 T cell receptor beta chains from one sample, sequenced in a study of blood T cell repertoires in COVID-19. This table comes from immunoSEQ multiplex PCR, and its TCRdb copy is limited to in-frame clones, with some not included. The table records about 160,000 clones, around nine tenths of them present only once. Sequencing input: peripheral blood. Receptors were obtained from a woman aged 70-85 years with COVID-19, enrolled during active disease.

This chain connects TRBV30 to TRBJ1-5; 7 nucleotides align to TRBD1. Germline CDR1 reads GTSNPN; CDR2 reads SVGIG (reference sequence). After removal of 4 bases from V and 5 bases from J, the junction contained 8 bases not matched to a gene. The CDR3 consists of 14 residues. The CDR3 DNA reads TGTGCCTGGACCCGGCGGACAGGCGATCAGCCCCAGCATTTT. It specifies CAWTRRTGDQPQHF.

The V and J genes are TRBV28 and TRBJ1-2; tentative D call: TRBD1 (6 bases). Trimming removed 4 bases from V and 4 bases from J, with 16 bases in between. CDR3 length: 15 residues. The germline gives CDR1 MDHEN, CDR2 SYDVKM. The CDR3 protein is CASSYGTPKLYGYTF. CDR3 bases: TGTGCCAGCAGTTACGGGACACCTAAACTCTATGGCTACACCTTC.

The genes are TRBV10-1 and TRBJ2-6; 8 bases line up with TRBD1. This CDR3 comprises 16 residues. Germline CDR1 reads WNHNN; CDR2 reads SYGVQD (reference sequence). With V trimmed by 9 bases and J by 2 bases, 9 bases remained unmatched. This chain's CDR3 is CASGRTGRTGANVLTF. CDR3 sequence (DNA): TGCGCCAGTGGGAGGACAGGGAGAACTGGGGCCAACGTCCTGACTTTC.

The chain has TRBV3-1 (or the pseudogene TRBV3-2) and TRBJ1-2, with D tentatively TRBD1 (6 bases). The CDR3 runs 15 residues. Germline-derived CDR1 and CDR2 are LGHDT and YNNKEL (reference sequence). V shed 1 base and J shed 4 bases, with 13 bases lying between them. Written as DNA, the CDR3 is TGTGCCAGCAGCCAAGCTGACAGGTTGGGCTATGGCTACACCTTC. Protein: CASSQADRLGYGYTF.

This rearrangement joins TRBV29-1 to TRBJ2-1; D remains ambiguous. The CDR3 has 12 residues. Germline V gene lookup returns CDR1 SQVTM and CDR2 ANQGSEA. The germline V and J ends were trimmed by 2 bases and 7 bases, with 9 bases remaining between them. CDR3 coding DNA: TGCAGCGTTGAATTGAGTGGTAATGAGCAGTTCTTC. This codes for CSVELSGNEQFF.

The gene calls are TRBV7-2 and TRBJ2-7; TRBD2 matches 9 bases. CDR3 length equals 15 residues. The germline CDR1 and CDR2 sequences are SGHTA and FQGNSA. The V and J ends lost 6 bases and 4 bases, in that order; junction bases with no gene match: 10. The CDR3 DNA reads TGTGCCAGCAGTCCACCGCGGGGGGGGCAATACGAGCAGTACTTC. Its protein product is CASSPPRGGQYEQYF.

The chain joins TRBV27 to TRBJ2-5, with 8 bases aligning to TRBD1. In germline, CDR1 is MNHEY, CDR2 SMNVEV (reference sequence). The CDR3 runs 15 residues. V was clipped by 7 bases and J by 5 bases; unmatched bases: 12. CDR3 sequence (DNA): TGTGCCAGCACCGATGCCAGGGGGCGCAGGGAGACCCAGTACTTC. Translating gives CASTDARGRRETQYF.

The chain joins TRBV28 to TRBJ1-4, with D perhaps matching TRBD1 (6 bases). The CDR3 is made up of 16 amino acids. Germline values: CDR1 MDHEN, CDR2 SYDVKM. The V end lost 3 bases, the J end lost 8 bases, and 19 bases lay between the germline ends. DNA for the CDR3: TGTGCCAGCAGTTTGGGGGGGGGCGCTTCAGAAGAAAAACTGTTTTTT. Protein product: CASSLGGGASEEKLFF.

The chain couples TRBV19 to TRBJ2-1; no definite D call. Germline V lookup: CDR1 LNHDA, CDR2 SQIVND (reference sequence). V shed 4 bases and J shed 0 bases, with 10 bases lying between them. The CDR3 is made up of 15 amino acids. CDR3 in DNA: TGTGCCAGTAGTACAGAGGTCAGCTCCTACAATGAGCAGTTCTTC. This translates into CASSTEVSSYNEQFF.

J is TRBJ2-1 and V is TRBV6-5; D uncertain. CDR1 and CDR2 from the germline V gene are MNHEY and SVGAGI. The CDR3 spans 12 residues. The germline V and J ends were trimmed by 2 bases and 9 bases, with 8 bases remaining between them. As DNA, the CDR3 is TGTGCCAGCAGTTACGGTGCCGGTGAGCAGTTCTTC. Its protein product is CASSYGAGEQFF.

The chain combines TRBV9 with TRBJ2-2, with a weak D call TRBD2 (6 bases). The CDR3 has 13 amino acids. The germline CDR1 and CDR2 sequences are SGDLS and YYNGEE. V lost 4 bases, J lost 5 bases, and 9 bases lay in between. CDR3 loop: CASSSRGTGELFF. In DNA form, the CDR3 reads TGTGCCAGCAGCTCCCGGGGGACCGGGGAGCTGTTTTTT.

The genes are TRBV25-1 and TRBJ2-3, with D tentatively TRBD1 (5 bases). Germline V gene sequence: CDR1 MGHDK, CDR2 SYGVNS. Trimming shortened V by 5 bases and J by 0 bases, and 9 bases separated the two germline ends. The CDR3 contains 14 residues. The CDR3 region is CASSLTESTDTQYF. CDR3 in DNA: TGTGCCAGCAGTTTGACAGAAAGCACAGATACGCAGTATTTT. Using reference TRBV25-1 and TRBJ2-3 for the parts outside the CDR3, the full variable domain is EADIYQTPRYLVIGTGKKITLECSQTMGHDKMYWYQQDPGMELHLIHYSYGVNSTEKGDLSSESTVSRIRTEHFPLTLESARPSHTSQYLCASSLTESTDTQYFGPGTRLTVL.

The chain joins TRBV6-1 to TRBJ1-2; 9 bases map to TRBD1. Germline V CDR1 and CDR2: MNHNS, SASEGT. V shed 5 bases and J 8 bases; nucleotides not matched to a gene: 6. This CDR3 is 13 amino acids long. The CDR3 sequence: CASSRTGAQGYTF. In DNA form, the CDR3 reads TGTGCCAGCAGTCGGACAGGGGCGCAGGGCTACACCTTC.

V gene TRBV19 combines with J gene TRBJ1-1; D gene uncertain. Trimming pared 4 bases from V and 1 base from J, leaving 7 bases between. The CDR3 spans 13 residues. Germline values: CDR1 LNHDA, CDR2 SQIVND (reference sequence). The CDR3 sequence: CASSNSGNTEAFF. The CDR3 DNA reads TGTGCCAGTAGTAACAGCGGGAACACTGAAGCTTTCTTT.

This chain links TRBV28 with TRBJ1-5, with TRBD1 identical over 10 bases. J was trimmed by 6 bases and V by 3 bases; bases with no gene match: 5. Germline V CDR1 and CDR2: MDHEN, SYDVKM. The CDR3 consists of 15 residues. The CDR3 DNA reads as TGTGCCAGCAGTTTGAGTGACAGGGGGCTTCAGCCCCAGCATTTT. Translating it yields CASSLSDRGLQPQHF.

The chain links TRBV10-3 to TRBJ2-7, with TRBD1 identical over 9 bases. Trimming took 7 bases from V and 2 from J; bases not matched to a gene: 6. This CDR3 region has 14 residues. Looked up from germline, CDR1 is ENHRY and CDR2 is SYGVKD. In nucleotides, the CDR3 is TGTGCCATCACCCCCGGGACAGGGACCTACGAGCAGTACTTC. Its protein is CAITPGTGTYEQYF.

The chain combines TRBV5-1 with TRBJ1-1; 7 nucleotides align to TRBD1. The germline V gene encodes CDR1 SGHRS and CDR2 YFSETQ. This CDR3 region has 15 residues. The trim removed 4 bases at V and 5 bases at J, leaving 11 bases unmatched. The CDR3 bases are TGCGCCAGCAGCCTCTCGACAGGGAGCGGAACTGAAGCTTTCTTT. It codes for CASSLSTGSGTEAFF.

The gene calls are TRBV18 and TRBJ2-3, with D perhaps matching TRBD2 (5 bases). The CDR3 has 16 amino acids. Trimming removed 2 bases from V and 0 bases from J, with 12 bases in between. Per the germline V gene, CDR1 is KGHSH and CDR2 is LQKENI. The DNA of the CDR3 is TGTGCCAGCTCACCATCAGCGGTGTATAGCACAGATACGCAGTATTTT. It specifies CASSPSAVYSTDTQYF.

V is TRBV29-1 and J is TRBJ2-5; D might be TRBD2 (5 bases). The CDR3 is 12 residues long. Germline V gives CDR1 SQVTM, CDR2 ANQGSEA. With 7 bases removed from V and 0 bases from J, the gap between germline ends came to 9 bases. The CDR3 DNA sequence: TGCAGCGCTAGACTAAACCAAGAGACCCAGTACTTC. Protein sequence: CSARLNQETQYF.

Note on this clone: A read error may produce the germline difference seen at one junction end. This sequence joins TRBV19 and TRBJ1-1; D is perhaps TRBD1 (5 bases). Germline-derived CDR1 and CDR2 are LNHDA and SQIVND (reference sequence). There are 16 residues in the CDR3. CDR3 bases: TGTTCCAGTAGTCCGCGACAGTGCCGGTTGGACACTGACGCTTTCTTT. Its protein product is CSSSPRQCRLDTDAFF.